The 8 T cell receptor beta chains reported below all come from one sample, sequenced in a study of cytomegalovirus exposure and HLA in healthy donors. The PCR made use of 60 Vbeta and 13 Jbeta primers. TCRdb keeps only in-frame clones here, not all; method: immunoSEQ multiplex PCR. Here the sample spans roughly 110,000 clones, 77% being singletons. Sequences were obtained from PBMCs. The receptors were gathered from a male donor in good health and CMV-seronegative.

The table lists this clone with a few counts. The rearrangement uses TRBV7-8 and TRBJ2-7; 7 bases match TRBD2. There are 14 residues in the CDR3. Germline-derived CDR1 and CDR2 are SGHVS and FQNEAQ. V trimming: 5 bases; J trimming: 7 bases; junction bases outside the gene matches: 11. In nucleotides, the CDR3 is TGTGCCAGCAGCAGAGGACTAGTTTCGGAAGAGCAGTACTTC. Encoded protein: CASSRGLVSEEQYF.

This clone turned up a few times. V gene TRBV10-3 combines with J gene TRBJ2-7; D gene uncertain. V was trimmed by 2 bases and J by 6 bases, leaving 8 bases between them. The CDR3 extends over 12 amino acids. Germline CDR1 reads ENHRY; CDR2 reads SYGVKD. CDR3: CAISEGDTEQYF. CDR3 DNA: TGTGCCATCAGTGAGGGAGATACCGAGCAGTACTTC.

The chain joins TRBV2 to TRBJ1-1, with D maybe TRBD1 (5 bases). This CDR3 comprises 11 residues. The V gene's germline CDR1 is SNHLY and CDR2 FYNNEI. V was trimmed by 1 base and J by 8 bases, leaving 5 bases between them. Here the CDR3 reads CASSEDREAFF. CDR3 nucleotides: TGTGCCAGCAGTGAAGACAGGGAAGCTTTCTTT.

The rearrangement uses TRBV29-1 and TRBJ1-4, with no clear D. Between the trimmed V and J ends, which lost 4 bases and 5 bases, there was a span of 11 bases. This CDR3 comprises 13 residues. CDR1 is SQVTM, CDR2 ANQGSEA, per germline. CDR3 sequence (DNA): TGCAGCGTTGGGGAGGGTCAAAATGAAAAACTGTTTTTT. Protein: CSVGEGQNEKLFF.

V gene TRBV4-1 combines with J gene TRBJ1-2; 7 bases fit TRBD1. CDR3 length: 16 residues. The V segment lost 4 bases and the J segment 5 bases; nucleotides outside the gene matches: 13. CDR1 and CDR2 (germline): MGHRA, YSYEKL. The CDR3 DNA sequence: TGCGCCAGCAGCCCACTACAGGGGACTTTTCCTTATGGCTACACCTTC. Its translation is CASSPLQGTFPYGYTF.

The chain couples TRBV11-2 to TRBJ1-2; the D gene is possibly TRBD1 (6 bases). The germline V gene has CDR1 SGHAT and CDR2 FQNNGV. The CDR3 sequence is 11 residues long. V was clipped by 6 bases and J by 4 bases, with 6 bases between them. CDR3 sequence reads: CASRQGYGYTF. The CDR3 DNA reads as TGTGCCAGCAGACAGGGCTATGGCTACACCTTC.

The genes are TRBV7-9 and TRBJ2-5; no clear D gene. The J call is uncertain, as TRBJ2-7 better fits the DNA end. Germline assignment: CDR1 SEHNR and CDR2 FQNEAQ (reference sequence). This CDR3 is built from 13 residues. The CDR3 sequence: CASSLTSIYEQYF. CDR3 coding DNA: TGTGCCAGCAGCCTTACCTCCATATACGAGCAGTACTTC.

On this clone itself: Distinct nucleotide sequences in the sample also encode this CDR3. The genes are TRBV5-1 and TRBJ2-2, with D unclear. V was clipped by 3 bases and J by 5 bases, with 5 bases between them. CDR1 is SGHRS, CDR2 YFSETQ, per germline. The CDR3 has 12 amino acids. DNA for the CDR3: TGCGCCAGCAGCTCTAGAACCGGGGAGCTGTTTTTT. This gives the protein CASSSRTGELFF.